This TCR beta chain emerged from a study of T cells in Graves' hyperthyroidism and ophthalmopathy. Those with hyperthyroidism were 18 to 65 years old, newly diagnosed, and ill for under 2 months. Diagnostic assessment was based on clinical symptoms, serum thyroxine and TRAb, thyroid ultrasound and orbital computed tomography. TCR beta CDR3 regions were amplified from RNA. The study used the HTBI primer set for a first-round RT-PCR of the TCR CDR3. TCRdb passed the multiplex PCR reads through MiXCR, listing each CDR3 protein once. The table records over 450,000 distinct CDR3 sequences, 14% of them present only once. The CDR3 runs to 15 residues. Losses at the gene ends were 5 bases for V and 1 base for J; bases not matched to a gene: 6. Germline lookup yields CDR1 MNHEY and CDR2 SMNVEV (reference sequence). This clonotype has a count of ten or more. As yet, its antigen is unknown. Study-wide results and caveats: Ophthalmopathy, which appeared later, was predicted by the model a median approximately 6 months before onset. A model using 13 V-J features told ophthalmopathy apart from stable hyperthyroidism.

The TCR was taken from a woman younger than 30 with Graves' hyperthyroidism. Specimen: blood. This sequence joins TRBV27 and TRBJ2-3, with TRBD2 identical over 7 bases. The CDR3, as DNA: TGTGCCAGCAGTCCTTTCGCGGGAGGCACAGATACGCAGTATTTT. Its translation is CASSPFAGGTDTQYF.